The sequence of this T cell receptor beta chain was determined in a study of T cells in Graves' hyperthyroidism and ophthalmopathy. Amplified TCR beta CDR3 regions derived from RNA transcripts. First-round RT-PCR of the TCR CDR3 relied on the HTBI primer set. One entry per CDR3 protein results from TCRdb running MiXCR on the multiplex PCR reads. The sample has about 25,000 distinct CDR3 sequences, approximately 54% seen once. The CDR3 loop spans 14 amino acids. The V gene lost 2 bases and the J gene lost 7 bases, with 12 bases spanning the gap. CDR1 is MNHNS, CDR2 SASEGT, per germline. The chain uses TRBV6-1 and TRBJ1-5; D unclear. Sequencing was carried out using blood. This receptor was taken from a middle-aged woman with Graves' hyperthyroidism that later progressed to Graves' ophthalmopathy. DNA for the CDR3: TGTGCCAGCAGTGAAATCATGGGAGGGCAGCCCCAGCATTTT. Translated, it gives CASSEIMGGQPQHF.